The 25 T cell receptor beta chains below all came from one sample that was sequenced in a study of blood T cell repertoires in COVID-19. Here immunoSEQ multiplex PCR was the method, and the copy in TCRdb shows in-frame clones only, minus some. The sample holds 300,000 to 350,000 clones, about 88% seen once. The sample taken for sequencing was peripheral blood. Receptor source: a woman between 65 and 79 years old with COVID-19, enrolled during active disease.

The chain recombines TRBV25-1 with TRBJ1-1; 9 bases match TRBD1. This CDR3 contains 16 residues. CDR1 is MGHDK and CDR2 is SYGVNS in the germline V gene. V trimming: 2 bases; J trimming: 4 bases; junction bases outside the gene matches: 8. In nucleotides, the CDR3 is TGTGCCAGCAGTGAAGTATCCCCGGGACAGGGCACTGAAGCTTTCTTT. Amino acid sequence: CASSEVSPGQGTEAFF.

The genes are TRBV6-1 and TRBJ2-7; D is undetermined. Germline V gene data show CDR1 as MNHNS and CDR2 as SASEGT. The V and J ends lost 2 bases and 3 bases respectively, with 5 bases between them. This CDR3 comprises 12 residues. The DNA of the CDR3 is TGTGCCAGCAGTGAAAACAACTACGAGCAGTACTTC. This gives the protein CASSENNYEQYF.

This chain links TRBV5-1 with TRBJ2-5, with 12 nucleotides matching TRBD2. With V trimmed by 4 bases and J by 5 bases, 9 bases remained unmatched. Per germline, CDR1 SGHRS and CDR2 YFSETQ. CDR3 length: 16 residues. Here the CDR3 reads CASSTSRLAGVETQYF. The CDR3 bases are TGCGCCAGCAGCACCTCCCGACTAGCGGGGGTGGAGACCCAGTACTTC. Using reference TRBV5-1 and TRBJ2-5 for the parts outside the CDR3, the full variable domain is KAGVTQTPRYLIKTRGQQVTLSCSPISGHRSVSWYQQTPGQGLQFLFEYFSETQRNKGNFPGRFSGRQFSNSRSEMNVSTLELGDSALYLCASSTSRLAGVETQYFGPGTRLLVL.

This clone was recorded once. The genes are TRBV7-9 and TRBJ1-6; D not resolved. CDR1 is SEHNR and CDR2 is FQNEAQ in the germline V gene (reference sequence). V was pared by 6 bases and J by 5 bases, with 11 bases between. The CDR3 contains 14 residues. The CDR3 DNA sequence: TGTGCCAGCAGGCTTGGAGGCCATAATTCACCCCTCCACTTT. It encodes CASRLGGHNSPLHF. Variable domain in full (rest from reference TRBV7-9 and TRBJ1-6): DTGVSQNPRHKITKRGQNVTFRCDPISEHNRLYWYRQTLGQGPEFLTYFQNEAQLEKSRLLSDRFSAERPKGSFSTLEIQRTEQGDSAMYLCASRLGGHNSPLHFGNGTRLTVT.

The CDR3 bases are TGTGCCAGCAGTCCACCTAGGGGTCAGCCCCAGCATTTT. Translated: CASSPPRGQPQHF. The chain is built from TRBV27 and TRBJ1-5; TRBD1 might be the D (5 bases). CDR3 size: 13 residues. The germline CDR1 and CDR2 sequences are MNHEY and SMNVEV (reference sequence). The V gene lost 5 bases and the J gene lost 6 bases, with 11 bases spanning the gap.

The genes are TRBV9 and TRBJ1-6, with a weak D call TRBD1 (6 bases). The CDR3 has 16 amino acids. In germline, CDR1 is SGDLS, CDR2 YYNGEE. Trimming cost V 0 bases and J 13 bases, with 20 bases left between them. The CDR3 DNA reads as TGTGCCAGCAGCGTAGATAGTGGGTCAGGGGCGAGGCCCCTCCACTTT. This translates into CASSVDSGSGARPLHF. Based on the CDR3 plus reference TRBV9 and TRBJ1-6, the full variable domain is DSGVTQTPKHLITATGQRVTLRCSPRSGDLSVYWYQQSLDQGLQFLIQYYNGEERAKGNILERFSAQQFPDLHSELNLSSLELGDSALYFCASSVDSGSGARPLHFGNGTRLTVT.

The rearrangement links TRBV10-2 to TRBJ2-7; no definite D call. Germline lookup yields CDR1 WSHSY and CDR2 SAAADI. The CDR3 consists of 13 residues. Trimming took off 5 bases at V and 3 bases at J, with 11 bases between the two ends. CDR3 bases: TGCGCCAGCAGTCCCTCGGGTGGCTACGAGCAGTACTTC. Its translation is CASSPSGGYEQYF.

The chain has TRBV6-4 and TRBJ1-2; D is uncertain. Per germline, CDR1 MRHNA and CDR2 SNTAGT. The V end lost 3 bases, the J end lost 8 bases, and 19 bases lay between the germline ends. The CDR3 extends over 15 amino acids. CDR3 amino acids: CASSDFDPRGKGYTF. Written as DNA, the CDR3 is TGTGCCAGCAGTGATTTCGACCCGAGAGGGAAAGGCTACACCTTC.

The rearrangement links TRBV4-3 to TRBJ1-1; D unclear. Trimming cost V 1 base and J 4 bases, with 10 bases left between them. CDR3 length: 14 amino acids. Germline CDR1 LGHNA, CDR2 YSLEER. In DNA, the CDR3 is TGCGCCAGCAGCCAAGGTTATTCGGGCACTGAAGCTTTCTTT. Protein product: CASSQGYSGTEAFF.

This clone is a singleton in its sample. The chain links TRBV19 to TRBJ2-5; no definite D call. Germline V gives CDR1 LNHDA, CDR2 SQIVND (reference sequence). The V and J ends lost 6 bases and 7 bases respectively, with 18 bases between them. The CDR3 covers 14 residues. The CDR3: CASSGLGAYGTQYF. The CDR3 region has the DNA TGTGCCAGTAGCGGATTGGGCGCCTATGGGACCCAGTACTTC.

This chain uses TRBV5-4 with TRBJ2-7, with 7 bases lining up with TRBD1. Germline CDR1 is SGHNT and CDR2 is YYREEE (reference sequence). The CDR3 consists of 14 residues. V lost 4 bases and J lost 5; bases outside the gene matches: 9. Here the CDR3 DNA reads TGTGCCAGCAGCCCGATGACAGGGTCGAACGAGCAGTACTTC. Its translation: CASSPMTGSNEQYF.

A remark on this clone: Other DNA sequences in this sample translate to the same CDR3. The genes are TRBV9 and TRBJ2-1, with a weak D call TRBD2 (5 bases). The CDR3 is made up of 15 amino acids. Germline V gene data show CDR1 as SGDLS and CDR2 as YYNGEE. Trimming shortened V by 1 base and J by 0 bases, and 8 bases separated the two germline ends. The CDR3 spells CASSVTGSSYNEQFF. Here the CDR3 DNA reads TGTGCCAGCAGCGTAACGGGGAGCTCCTACAATGAGCAGTTCTTC.

The chain recombines TRBV7-2 with TRBJ1-2; 10 bases agree with TRBD1. Germline V gives CDR1 SGHTA, CDR2 FQGNSA. CDR3 size: 15 residues. V shed 0 bases and J 6 bases; nucleotides not matched to a gene: 4. CDR3 amino acids: CASSLAQGQGDGYTF. DNA of the CDR3: TGTGCCAGCAGCTTAGCGCAAGGACAGGGGGATGGCTACACCTTC. Full variable domain (remainder filled in from reference TRBV7-2 and TRBJ1-2): GAGVSQSPSNKVTEKGKDVELRCDPISGHTALYWYRQSLGQGLEFLIYFQGNSAPDKSGLPSDRFSAERTGGSVSTLTIQRTQQEDSAVYLCASSLAQGQGDGYTFGSGTRLTVV.

This rearrangement joins TRBV6-6 to TRBJ2-1; TRBD2 matches 9 bases. Trimming removed 0 bases from V and 8 bases from J; junction bases left unmatched: 5. The CDR3 extends over 15 amino acids. Germline V CDR1 and CDR2: MNHNY, SVGAGI (reference sequence). CDR3 sequence: CASSYSRASGDEQFF. The CDR3 nucleotides are TGTGCCAGCAGTTACTCGCGGGCTAGCGGGGATGAGCAGTTCTTC.

The DNA of the CDR3 is TGTGCCAGCCCGTACGAACCCTCGGGTGAAAAACTGTTTTTT. Encoded protein: CASPYEPSGEKLFF. The chain is built from TRBV9 and TRBJ1-4; unclear D gene. Germline V gene data show CDR1 as SGDLS and CDR2 as YYNGEE. V lost 7 bases to trimming and J lost 7 bases, with 17 bases between them. This CDR3 is built from 14 residues. Full variable domain (missing parts from reference TRBV9 and TRBJ1-4): DSGVTQTPKHLITATGQRVTLRCSPRSGDLSVYWYQQSLDQGLQFLIQYYNGEERAKGNILERFSAQQFPDLHSELNLSSLELGDSALYFCASPYEPSGEKLFFGSGTQLSVL.

The genes are TRBV2 and TRBJ2-5, with D unresolved. The CDR3 runs 15 residues. Germline CDR1 SNHLY, CDR2 FYNNEI. Trimming removed 2 bases at V and 2 bases at J, with 12 bases between. The CDR3 sequence is CASSETVQTQETQYF. The CDR3 coding sequence is TGTGCCAGCAGTGAAACGGTGCAGACTCAAGAGACCCAGTACTTC.

The chain links TRBV15 to TRBJ2-7; possibly TRBD1 for D (6 bases). Germline V CDR1 and CDR2: LNHNV, YYDKDF (reference sequence). The CDR3 totals 15 residues. The V and J ends lost 0 bases and 2 bases respectively, with 11 bases between them. CDR3 nucleotides: TGTGCCACCAGCAGAGAACAGGGTAGGACCTACGAGCAGTACTTC. Its translation is CATSREQGRTYEQYF.

The chain is built from TRBV4-1 and TRBJ2-2; 12 bases fit TRBD2. The CDR3 spans 19 residues. The germline gives CDR1 MGHRA, CDR2 YSYEKL. The V and J ends lost 3 bases and 0 bases, in that order; junction bases with no gene match: 8. The CDR3 here is CASSHPRRLAGANTGELFF. The CDR3 region has the DNA TGCGCCAGCAGCCATCCCCGGAGACTAGCGGGGGCGAACACCGGGGAGCTGTTTTTT.

This clone was observed a handful of times. The chain uses TRBV5-8 and TRBJ2-3, with 8 bases lining up with TRBD2. The V and J ends lost 7 bases and 0 bases, in that order; junction bases with no gene match: 10. This CDR3 has 16 residues. CDR1 and CDR2 (germline): SGHTS, YDEGEE. CDR3 sequence: CASPTLPGGSTDTQYF. As DNA, the CDR3 is TGTGCCAGCCCCACCCTTCCGGGGGGGAGCACAGATACGCAGTATTTT.

This rearrangement joins TRBV3-1 (or the pseudogene TRBV3-2) to TRBJ1-1, with 7 bases aligning to TRBD1. The CDR3 has 16 amino acids. The V gene end was trimmed by 8 bases and the J gene end by 6 bases; junction bases not matched to a gene: 18. The germline V gene encodes CDR1 LGHDT and CDR2 YNNKEL (reference sequence). CDR3: CASLLRGAGGMAEAFF. The CDR3 bases are TGTGCCAGCCTCCTTAGGGGGGCAGGGGGGATGGCTGAAGCTTTCTTT.

This clone was seen only once. The V and J genes are TRBV11-2 and TRBJ2-5; 10 positions agree with TRBD2. The ends lost 4 bases at V and 0 bases at J; junction bases unmatched: 11. The CDR3 runs to 18 residues. The germline V gene has CDR1 SGHAT and CDR2 FQNNGV. As DNA, the CDR3 is TGTGCCAGCAGCTCGAGTTCACTAGCGGGGATCTACCAAGAGACCCAGTACTTC. As protein: CASSSSSLAGIYQETQYF.

The gene calls are TRBV15 and TRBJ1-3; 7 positions match TRBD1. This CDR3 comprises 17 residues. The germline gives CDR1 LNHNV, CDR2 YYDKDF (reference sequence). The trim removed 1 base at V and 0 bases at J, leaving 6 bases unmatched. The CDR3, as DNA: TGTGCCACCAGCAGAGGACAGGGTACCAACTCTGGAAACACCATATATTTT. Encoded protein: CATSRGQGTNSGNTIYF.

This clone has a single count. The chain is built from TRBV5-8 and TRBJ2-1; 7 positions agree with TRBD1. This CDR3 has 15 amino acids. Germline trimming cut 4 bases from V and 4 bases from J; bases unmatched to any gene: 8. Germline lookup yields CDR1 SGHTS and CDR2 YDEGEE. The CDR3 reads CASSESGQSYNEQFF. CDR3 in DNA: TGTGCCAGCAGCGAATCGGGACAGAGTTACAATGAGCAGTTCTTC.

V usage is TRBV5-8 and J usage is TRBJ1-1, with TRBD1 matching 10 bases. Germline V gene sequence: CDR1 SGHTS, CDR2 YDEGEE. CDR3 length: 15 amino acids. J was trimmed by 3 bases and V by 4 bases; bases with no gene match: 6. The CDR3 loop is CASSPSGTGDTEAFF. The CDR3 coding sequence is TGTGCCAGCAGCCCTTCCGGGACAGGGGACACTGAAGCTTTCTTT.

Only a few counts were recorded for this clone. This sequence joins TRBV21-1 and TRBJ1-5. TRBV21-1 has pseudogene status. The CDR3 sequence is 23 residues long. In nucleotides, the CDR3 is TGTGCCAGCAGTCAAACCGGTGGGAGATCGAGAGGGCAGAGAGTTGGGCGGGATCAGCCCCAGCATTTT. The encoded protein is CASSQTGGRSRGQRVGRDQPQHF.